This is a list of T cell receptor beta chains from one sample in a study of beta chain features in type 1 diabetes. The repertoire was sequenced with immunoSEQ multiplex PCR; TCRdb's copy has only in-frame clones and lacks some. The table records 130,000 to 150,000 clones, 9% to 9.5% of them present only once. The specimen sequenced was central memory CD4+ T cells from blood. These receptors originate from a man aged 18 to 35 in good health. The CDR3 runs from the conserved cysteine through the conserved F or W. The order of the fields is J gene, D gene, clone size, V gene, CDR3 DNA, CDR3 protein. D genes are given only for firm matches. Not every row has a clone size; where given, it reads once, few, many or a size class.

J: TRBJ2-1; D: TRBD1; size: few; V: TRBV7-2; DNA: TGTGCCAGCAGCCCCGACAGGGGTTGGAATGAGCAGTTCTTC; CDR3: CASSPDRGWNEQFF
J: TRBJ1-2; D: .; size: few; V: TRBV9; DNA: TGTGCCAGCAGCCATCCCGGACACGATACGAACTATGGCTACACCTTC; CDR3: CASSHPGHDTNYGYTF
J: TRBJ2-2; D: TRBD1; size: .; V: TRBV4-2; DNA: TGTGCCAGCAGCCACTCCCTAATTTCAGGGGGCGGGAACACCGGGGAGCTGTTTTTT; CDR3: CASSHSLISGGGNTGELFF
J: TRBJ1-5; D: TRBD1; size: few; V: TRBV6-6; DNA: TGTGCCAGCAGCCTGGGGACAGTTGGTAATCAGCCCCAGCATTTT; CDR3: CASSLGTVGNQPQHF
J: TRBJ2-4; D: .; size: many; V: TRBV5-8; DNA: TGTGCCAGCAGCTTGTCGGACATTCAGTACTTC; CDR3: CASSLSDIQYF
J: TRBJ2-5; D: TRBD2; size: .; V: TRBV27; DNA: TGTGCCAGCAGCAGTATGGGACTAGTGAGCGGAGAGACCCAGTACTTC; CDR3: CASSSMGLVSGETQYF
J: TRBJ1-2; D: .; size: few; V: TRBV25-1; DNA: TGTGCCAGCAGTGAAAAAACGGGAAGGTTCAATAACTATGGCTACACCTTC; CDR3: CASSEKTGRFNNYGYTF
J: TRBJ1-1; D: .; size: few; V: TRBV7-9; DNA: TGTGCCAGCAGCTTAGAGGGGGTAAAGGCCGCTGAAGCTTTCTTT; CDR3: CASSLEGVKAAEAFF
J: TRBJ1-5; D: .; size: .; V: TRBV12-2; DNA: TGTGCAAGTCGCTTAGATTATGGGACAGTCAATCAGCCCCAGCATTTT; CDR3: CASRLDYGTVNQPQHF
J: TRBJ2-7; D: .; size: few; V: TRBV7-2; DNA: TGTGCCAGCAGCCCCTCCGACGAGCAGTACTTC; CDR3: CASSPSDEQYF
J: TRBJ1-4; D: .; size: .; V: TRBV4-1; DNA: TGCGCCAGCAGCCAAGCCCACGGACAGACAACTAATGAAAAACTGTTTTTT; CDR3: CASSQAHGQTTNEKLFF
J: TRBJ2-7; D: .; size: .; V: TRBV5-6; DNA: TGTGCCAGCAGCACATCCTACGAGCAGTACTTC; CDR3: CASSTSYEQYF
J: TRBJ1-2; D: TRBD1; size: .; V: TRBV6-1; DNA: TGTGCCAGCAGTGAAGCGGCAGGGGGAGGCTATGGCTACACCTTC; CDR3: CASSEAAGGGYGYTF
J: TRBJ1-5; D: TRBD1; size: few; V: TRBV7-2; DNA: TGTGCCAGCAGCTCCGGGGGACAGGGGGCTCAGCCCCAGCATTTT; CDR3: CASSSGGQGAQPQHF
J: TRBJ1-5; D: .; size: few; V: TRBV18; DNA: TGTGCCAGCTCAAGCGACAGGCTGGATATACGTCAGCCCCAGCATTTT; CDR3: CASSSDRLDIRQPQHF
J: TRBJ2-7; D: TRBD2; size: few; V: TRBV7-2; DNA: TGTGCCAGCAGCTTAGTAGGCAGCGGGGGATCGTCCTACGAGCAGTACTTC; CDR3: CASSLVGSGGSSYEQYF
J: TRBJ1-3; D: .; size: few; V: TRBV18; DNA: TGTGCCAGCTCACCTCTGGCGAGGGAATCTGGAAACACCATATATTTT; CDR3: CASSPLARESGNTIYF
J: TRBJ2-7; D: TRBD1; size: many; V: TRBV30; DNA: TGTGCCTCAGGACAGGGAGCCTACGAGCAGTACTTC; CDR3: CASGQGAYEQYF
J: TRBJ2-5; D: .; size: many; V: TRBV7-9; DNA: TGTGCCAGCAGCTTAGAAGAGTGGGAGACCCAGTACTTC; CDR3: CASSLEEWETQYF
J: TRBJ1-6; D: .; size: many; V: TRBV9; DNA: TGTGCCAGCGGCAGGGATAATTCACCCCTCCACTTT; CDR3: CASGRDNSPLHF
J: TRBJ1-5; D: TRBD1; size: few; V: TRBV2; DNA: TGTGCCAGCAGGGCAGGGGGGACTAATCAGCCCCAGCATTTT; CDR3: CASRAGGTNQPQHF
J: TRBJ2-5; D: .; size: .; V: TRBV18; DNA: TGTGCCAGCTCACGAAGGGTGGACGGGGGAGCCCAAGAGACCCAGTACTTC; CDR3: CASSRRVDGGAQETQYF
J: TRBJ2-7; D: .; size: few; V: TRBV28; DNA: TGTGCCAGCAGTTTCCCCAGGGGCGCCTACGAGCAGTACTTC; CDR3: CASSFPRGAYEQYF
J: TRBJ2-7; D: TRBD1; size: few; V: TRBV27; DNA: TGTGCCAGCGTAATCGGGACAGCTAACGAGGAGCAGTACTTC; CDR3: CASVIGTANEEQYF
J: TRBJ2-3; D: .; size: .; V: TRBV7-3; DNA: TGTGCCAGCAGCCTAAGGGGGAGGGGATCAGATACGCAGTATTTT; CDR3: CASSLRGRGSDTQYF
J: TRBJ1-6; D: .; size: few; V: TRBV7-8; DNA: TGTGCCAGCAGCTTAGGGTCGGGACAACGTCACTCCTATAATTCACCCCTCCACTTT; CDR3: CASSLGSGQRHSYNSPLHF
J: TRBJ2-3; D: .; size: .; V: TRBV6-5; DNA: TGTGCCAGCAGTTACACCGGGGGTAGGGCAGATACGCAGTATTTT; CDR3: CASSYTGGRADTQYF
J: TRBJ2-1; D: .; size: few; V: TRBV7-6; DNA: TGTGCCAGCAGCCCCCTGGGGGGGGGCTTAGGGAATGAGCAGTTCTTC; CDR3: CASSPLGGGLGNEQFF
J: TRBJ1-4; D: TRBD1; size: .; V: TRBV23-1; DNA: TGCGCCAGCGTACTCTTCGGACAGGGGGCGAGAGCTAATGAAAAACTGTTTTTT; CDR3: CASVLFGQGARANEKLFF
J: TRBJ2-1; D: .; size: few; V: TRBV28; DNA: TGTGCCAGCACTACCTCAGGATTCGCAACCCATGAGCAGTTCTTC; CDR3: CASTTSGFATHEQFF
J: TRBJ2-7; D: TRBD1; size: .; V: TRBV7-2; DNA: TGTGCCAGCAGCTTCATCGGACAGGGGGCCGTCGAGCAGTACTTC; CDR3: CASSFIGQGAVEQYF
J: TRBJ2-3; D: .; size: .; V: TRBV5-6; DNA: TGTGCCAGCAGGACGACGGGGAACCGAGATACGCAGTATTTT; CDR3: CASRTTGNRDTQYF
J: TRBJ2-5; D: .; size: few; V: TRBV7-9; DNA: TGTGCCAGCAGCTTTGCCGTGGGGGGTAGGGAGACCCAGTACTTC; CDR3: CASSFAVGGRETQYF
J: TRBJ2-5; D: TRBD1; size: .; V: TRBV6-1; DNA: TGTGCCAGCAGCGAAAACACAGGGGTAAAAGAGACCCAGTACTTC; CDR3: CASSENTGVKETQYF
J: TRBJ1-5; D: .; size: few; V: TRBV7-2; DNA: TGTGCCAGCAACCCGGGGGGGAATCAGCCCCAGCATTTT; CDR3: CASNPGGNQPQHF
J: TRBJ2-7; D: .; size: few; V: TRBV6-5; DNA: TGTGCCAGCAAATACGGGGGAGGTGGCGCCTACGAGCAGTACTTC; CDR3: CASKYGGGGAYEQYF
J: TRBJ2-1; D: .; size: many; V: TRBV5-4; DNA: TGTGCCAGCAGCCACCGGACGGGAAATGAGCAGTTCTTC; CDR3: CASSHRTGNEQFF
J: TRBJ2-7; D: TRBD2; size: few; V: TRBV30; DNA: TGTGCCTGGAGCGGCGGGACTAGCGGGAATTCCCGCTTC; CDR3: CAWSGGTSGNSRF
J: TRBJ2-7; D: .; size: few; V: TRBV6-5; DNA: TGTGCCAGCATGGGCAGGGGCTACGAGCAGTACTTC; CDR3: CASMGRGYEQYF
J: TRBJ1-1; D: .; size: .; V: TRBV5-1; DNA: TGCGCCAGCAGCTTGGACGGCAGGGAGGCCACTGAAGCTTTCTTT; CDR3: CASSLDGREATEAFF
J: TRBJ1-5; D: .; size: .; V: TRBV19; DNA: TGTGCCAGTAGTACTCAGGGAAGGTTCGATCAGCCCCAGCATTTT; CDR3: CASSTQGRFDQPQHF
J: TRBJ1-2; D: .; size: few; V: TRBV6-6; DNA: TGTGCCAGCCAGGGAGCTGGGGGCAATGGCTACACCTTC; CDR3: CASQGAGGNGYTF
J: TRBJ2-7; D: .; size: many; V: TRBV14; DNA: TGTGCCAGCAGCCAAGAGCTGACGGGTTCCGAGCAGTACTTC; CDR3: CASSQELTGSEQYF